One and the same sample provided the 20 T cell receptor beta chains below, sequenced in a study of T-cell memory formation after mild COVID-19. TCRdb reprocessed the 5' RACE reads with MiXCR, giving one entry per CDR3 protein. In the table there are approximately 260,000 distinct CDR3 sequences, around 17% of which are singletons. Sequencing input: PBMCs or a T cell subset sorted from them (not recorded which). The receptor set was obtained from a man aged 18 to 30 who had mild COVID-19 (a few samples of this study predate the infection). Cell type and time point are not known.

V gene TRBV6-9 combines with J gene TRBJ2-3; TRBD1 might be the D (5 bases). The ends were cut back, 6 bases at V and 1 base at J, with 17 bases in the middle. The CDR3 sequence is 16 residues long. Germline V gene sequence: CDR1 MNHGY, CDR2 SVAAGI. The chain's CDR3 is CASSPYRRPCTDTQYF. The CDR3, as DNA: TGTGCCAGCAGCCCCTACAGGAGACCCTGCACAGATACGCAGTATTTT.

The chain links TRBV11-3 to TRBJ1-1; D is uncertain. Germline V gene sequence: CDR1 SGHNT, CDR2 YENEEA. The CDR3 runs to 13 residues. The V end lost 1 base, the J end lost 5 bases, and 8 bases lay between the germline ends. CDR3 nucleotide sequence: TGTGCCAGCAGCTTAGCTCGGGATACTGAAGCTTTCTTT. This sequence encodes CASSLARDTEAFF.

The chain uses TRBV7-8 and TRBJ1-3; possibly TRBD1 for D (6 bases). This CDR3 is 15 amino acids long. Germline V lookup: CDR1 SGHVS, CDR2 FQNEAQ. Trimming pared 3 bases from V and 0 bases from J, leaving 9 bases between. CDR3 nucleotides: TGTGCCAGCAGCTTCCTGGACAGCTCTGGAAACACCATATATTTT. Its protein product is CASSFLDSSGNTIYF.

CDR3 in DNA: TGTGCCAGCAGCCTCCAGGGGGGCGAGGTCCATGGCTACACCTTC. This sequence encodes CASSLQGGEVHGYTF. The chain combines TRBV7-8 with TRBJ1-2; 7 nucleotides line up with TRBD1. Looked up from germline, CDR1 is SGHVS and CDR2 is FQNEAQ. Losses at the gene ends were 5 bases for V and 6 bases for J; bases not matched to a gene: 12. The CDR3 runs to 15 residues.

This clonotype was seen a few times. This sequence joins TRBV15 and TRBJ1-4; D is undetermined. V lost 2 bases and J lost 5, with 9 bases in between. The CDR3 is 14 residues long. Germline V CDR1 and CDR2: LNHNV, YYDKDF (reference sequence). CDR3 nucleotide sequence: TGTGCCACCAGCAGACCCGGCGGGAATGAAAAACTGTTTTTT. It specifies CATSRPGGNEKLFF.

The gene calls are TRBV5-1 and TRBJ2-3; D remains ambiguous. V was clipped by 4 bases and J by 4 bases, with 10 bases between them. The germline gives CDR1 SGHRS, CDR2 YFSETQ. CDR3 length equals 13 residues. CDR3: CASSRPDSDTQYF. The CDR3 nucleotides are TGCGCCAGCAGCAGGCCAGATTCAGATACGCAGTATTTT. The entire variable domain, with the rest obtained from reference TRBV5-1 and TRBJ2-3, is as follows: KAGVTQTPRYLIKTRGQQVTLSCSPISGHRSVSWYQQTPGQGLQFLFEYFSETQRNKGNFPGRFSGRQFSNSRSEMNVSTLELGDSALYLCASSRPDSDTQYFGPGTRLTVL.

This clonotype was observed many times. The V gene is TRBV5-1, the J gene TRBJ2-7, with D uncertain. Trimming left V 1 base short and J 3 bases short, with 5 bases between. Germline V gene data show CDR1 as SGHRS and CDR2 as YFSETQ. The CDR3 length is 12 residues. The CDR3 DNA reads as TGCGCCAGCAGCTTGACCCACTACGAGCAGTACGTC. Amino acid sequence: CASSLTHYEQYV.

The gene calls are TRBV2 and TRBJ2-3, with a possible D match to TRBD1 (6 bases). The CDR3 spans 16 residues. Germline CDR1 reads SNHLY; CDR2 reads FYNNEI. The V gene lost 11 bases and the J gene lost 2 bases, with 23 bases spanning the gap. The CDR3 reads CAFLPDRIEITDTQYF. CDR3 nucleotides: TGTGCCTTCCTCCCCGACAGGATTGAGATCACAGATACGCAGTATTTT.

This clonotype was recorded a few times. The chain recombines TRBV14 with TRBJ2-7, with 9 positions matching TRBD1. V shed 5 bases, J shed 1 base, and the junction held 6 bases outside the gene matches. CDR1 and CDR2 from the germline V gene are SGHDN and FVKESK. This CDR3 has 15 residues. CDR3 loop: CASSRRQGVSYEQYF. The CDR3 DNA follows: TGTGCCAGCAGCAGAAGACAGGGGGTGTCCTACGAGCAGTACTTC.

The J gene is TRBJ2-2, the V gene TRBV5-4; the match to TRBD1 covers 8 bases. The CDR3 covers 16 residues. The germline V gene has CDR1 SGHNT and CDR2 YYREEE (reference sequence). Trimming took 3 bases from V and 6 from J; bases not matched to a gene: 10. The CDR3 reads CASSWAGQGRPGELFF. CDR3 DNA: TGTGCCAGCAGCTGGGCCGGACAGGGACGACCCGGGGAGCTGTTTTTT.

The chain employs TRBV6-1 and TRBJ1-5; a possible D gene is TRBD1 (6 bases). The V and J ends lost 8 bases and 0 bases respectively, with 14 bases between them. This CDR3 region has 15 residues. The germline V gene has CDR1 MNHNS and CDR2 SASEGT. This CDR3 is CASGGGDYSNQPQHF. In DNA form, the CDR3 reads TGTGCCAGCGGGGGCGGGGATTATAGCAATCAGCCCCAGCATTTT.

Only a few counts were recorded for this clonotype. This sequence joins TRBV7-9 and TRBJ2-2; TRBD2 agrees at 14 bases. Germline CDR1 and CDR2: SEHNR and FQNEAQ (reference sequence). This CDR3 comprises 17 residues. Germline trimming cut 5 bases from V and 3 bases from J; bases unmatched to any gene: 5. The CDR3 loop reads CASSLGLAGGYTGELFF. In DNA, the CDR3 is TGTGCCAGCAGCCTCGGACTAGCGGGGGGTTACACCGGGGAGCTGTTTTTT.

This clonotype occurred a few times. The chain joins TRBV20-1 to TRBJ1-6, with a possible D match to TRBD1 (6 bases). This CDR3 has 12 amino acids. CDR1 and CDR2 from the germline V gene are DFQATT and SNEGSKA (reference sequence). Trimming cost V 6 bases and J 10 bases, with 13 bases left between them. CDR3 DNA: TGCAGTGCGCTGATGGGGGGCTCACCCCTCCACTTT. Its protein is CSALMGGSPLHF.

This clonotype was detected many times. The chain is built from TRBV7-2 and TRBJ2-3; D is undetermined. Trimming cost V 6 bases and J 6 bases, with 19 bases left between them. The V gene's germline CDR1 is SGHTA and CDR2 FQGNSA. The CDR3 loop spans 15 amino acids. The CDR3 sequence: CASSGAGHTMDTQYF. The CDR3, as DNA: TGTGCCAGCAGTGGAGCCGGGCACACGATGGATACGCAGTATTTT.

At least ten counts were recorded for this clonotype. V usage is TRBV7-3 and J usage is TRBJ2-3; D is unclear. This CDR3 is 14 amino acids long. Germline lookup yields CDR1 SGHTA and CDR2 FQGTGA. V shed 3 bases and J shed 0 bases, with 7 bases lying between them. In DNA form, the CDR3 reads TGTGCCAGCAGCTTCGGGCTTAGCACAGATACGCAGTATTTT. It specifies CASSFGLSTDTQYF.

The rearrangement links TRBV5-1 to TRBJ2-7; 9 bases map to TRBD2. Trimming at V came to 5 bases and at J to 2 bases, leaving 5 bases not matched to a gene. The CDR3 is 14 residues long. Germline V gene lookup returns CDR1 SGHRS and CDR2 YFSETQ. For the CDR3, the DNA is TGCGCCAGCAGTTCAGCGGGGGGCCCCTACGAGCAGTACTTC. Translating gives CASSSAGGPYEQYF.

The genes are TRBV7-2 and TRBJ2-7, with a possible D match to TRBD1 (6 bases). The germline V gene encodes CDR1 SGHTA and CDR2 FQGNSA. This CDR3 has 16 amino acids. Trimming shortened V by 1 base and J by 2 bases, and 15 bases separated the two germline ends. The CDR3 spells CASSLEQGWAPYEQYV. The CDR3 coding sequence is TGTGCCAGCAGCTTAGAACAGGGTTGGGCCCCCTACGAGCAGTACGTC.

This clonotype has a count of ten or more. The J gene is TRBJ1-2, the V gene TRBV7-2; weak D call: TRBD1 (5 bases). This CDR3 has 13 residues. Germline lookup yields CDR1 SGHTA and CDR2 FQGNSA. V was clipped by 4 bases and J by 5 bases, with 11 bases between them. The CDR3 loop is CASSWGQRYGYTF. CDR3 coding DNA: TGTGCCAGCAGCTGGGGCCAGAGATATGGCTACACCTTC.

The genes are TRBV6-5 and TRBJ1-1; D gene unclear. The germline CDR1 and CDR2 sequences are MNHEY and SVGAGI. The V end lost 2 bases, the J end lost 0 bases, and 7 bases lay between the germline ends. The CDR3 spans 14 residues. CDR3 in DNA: TGTGCCAGCAGTTACGACACCTTGAACACTGAAGCTTTCTTT. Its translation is CASSYDTLNTEAFF.

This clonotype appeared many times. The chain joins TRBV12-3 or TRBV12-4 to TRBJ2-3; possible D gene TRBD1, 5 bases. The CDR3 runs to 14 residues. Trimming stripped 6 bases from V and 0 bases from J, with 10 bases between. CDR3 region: CASSQQASTDTQYF. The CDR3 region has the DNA TGTGCCAGCAGCCAACAGGCAAGCACAGATACGCAGTATTTT.